The 29 T cell receptor beta chains below were found in one sample sequenced in a study of PD-L1 blockade in urothelial cancer. Sequencing was performed with immunoSEQ multiplex PCR; in TCRdb, only in-frame clones are kept and a portion is missing. This sample has 45,000 to 65,000 clones, with over 70% found just once. This sample comprised PBMCs, obtained around atezolizumab (anti-PD-L1) treatment. The receptors originated from a man aged 35 to 55 with urothelial cancer.

The table lists this clone with a few counts. The limits of the CDR3 on the DNA are not certain, so only TCRdb's listed CDR3 is given. CDR3 protein: CASSLDFGAGELFF. The rearrangement joins TRBV5-6 to TRBJ2-2; no check of the table's D call, TRBD2, against the DNA was made. Germline V lookup: CDR1 SGHDT, CDR2 YYEEEE. The CDR3 adds up to 14 amino acids, both ends counted.

This chain links TRBV5-1 with TRBJ2-2; 10 nucleotides match TRBD2. The germline gives CDR1 SGHRS, CDR2 YFSETQ. The length of the CDR3 is 17 residues. J gave up 1 base and V 4 bases, and 7 bases lay outside the gene matches. The CDR3 sequence is CASSPPSSGRNTGELFF. CDR3 sequence (DNA): TGCGCCAGCAGCCCCCCATCTAGCGGGAGGAACACCGGGGAGCTGTTTTTT.

This chain joins TRBV5-6 and TRBJ2-5; unclear D gene. V shed 0 bases and J shed 2 bases, with 11 bases lying between them. The CDR3 consists of 15 residues. In germline, CDR1 is SGHDT, CDR2 YYEEEE. The CDR3 bases are TGTGCCAGCAGCTTGGCACCAGGCGAGCAAGAGACCCAGTACTTC. This codes for CASSLAPGEQETQYF.

The rearrangement links TRBV15 to TRBJ1-3, with D possibly TRBD1 on 5 matching bases. V lost 0 bases, J lost 4 bases, and 10 bases lay in between. This CDR3 contains 15 residues. CDR1 LNHNV and CDR2 YYDKDF come from the germline V gene (reference sequence). CDR3 in amino acids: CATSRDRVSGNTIYF. For the CDR3, the DNA is TGTGCCACCAGCAGAGACAGGGTTTCCGGAAACACCATATATTTT.

This clone was counted only a few times. The chain couples TRBV19 to TRBJ1-5; no clear D gene. The germline V gene has CDR1 LNHDA and CDR2 SQIVND (reference sequence). V shed 8 bases and J shed 1 base, with 12 bases lying between them. The CDR3 is 14 amino acids. DNA for the CDR3: TGTGCCAGTGCCGTCCAACGGAGCAATCAGCCCCAGCATTTT. It yields the protein CASAVQRSNQPQHF. The full variable domain, rest sourced from reference TRBV19 and TRBJ1-5, is DGGITQSPKYLFRKEGQNVTLSCEQNLNHDAMYWYRQDPGQGLRLIYYSQIVNDFQKGDIAEGYSVSREKKESFPLTVTSAQKNPTAFYLCASAVQRSNQPQHFGDGTRLSIL.

The gene calls are TRBV19 and TRBJ2-7; D may be TRBD2 (5 bases). Trimming took off 3 bases at V and 3 bases at J, with 9 bases between the two ends. This CDR3 has 13 residues. The germline V gene encodes CDR1 LNHDA and CDR2 SQIVND (reference sequence). CDR3 in amino acids: CASSMLSGYEQYF. The CDR3 region has the DNA TGTGCCAGTAGTATGTTAAGCGGCTACGAGCAGTACTTC.

The chain carries TRBV7-9 and TRBJ1-3; D is perhaps TRBD1 (5 bases). The germline V gene encodes CDR1 SEHNR and CDR2 FQNEAQ (reference sequence). V gave up 5 bases and J gave up 6 bases, with 11 bases separating them. The CDR3 has 13 residues. The CDR3 nucleotides are TGTGCCAGCAGCCGCGGGGGGGTAAACACCATATATTTT. The encoded protein is CASSRGGVNTIYF.

CDR3 sequence (DNA): TGTGCCAGCAGTGCGGTGGGCGGGGGTCAGCCCCAGCATTTT. Amino acid sequence: CASSAVGGGQPQHF. The chain combines TRBV25-1 with TRBJ1-5, with D perhaps matching TRBD1 (5 bases). V was pared by 4 bases and J by 6 bases, with 13 bases between. The length of the CDR3 is 14 residues. Germline lookup yields CDR1 MGHDK and CDR2 SYGVNS.

The chain joins TRBV5-6 to TRBJ2-1, with TRBD2 matching over 9 bases. This CDR3 is built from 16 residues. The ends lost 4 bases at V and 4 bases at J; junction bases unmatched: 9. The germline gives CDR1 SGHDT, CDR2 YYEEEE. The CDR3 sequence is CASSLPGTSRYNEQFF. The CDR3 DNA follows: TGTGCCAGCAGCCTGCCCGGGACTAGCAGATACAATGAGCAGTTCTTC.

This chain links TRBV28 with TRBJ1-2; no definite D call. This CDR3 spans 14 amino acids. V was clipped by 5 bases and J by 4 bases, with 14 bases between them. Germline V CDR1 and CDR2: MDHEN, SYDVKM. The CDR3 bases are TGTGCCAGCAGTACCTCGTCAGGCGCCTATGGCTACACCTTC. It codes for CASSTSSGAYGYTF.

J is TRBJ2-3 and V is TRBV11-2; TRBD1 is a possible D gene (6 bases). V was pared by 3 bases and J by 3 bases, with 10 bases between. Per the germline V gene, CDR1 is SGHAT and CDR2 is FQNNGV. This CDR3 is 14 amino acids long. Written as DNA, the CDR3 is TGTGCCAGCAGCTTTGGGGGCCTAACAGATACGCAGTATTTT. Encoded protein: CASSFGGLTDTQYF.

The chain is built from TRBV30 and TRBJ1-4; 11 positions agree with TRBD1. After removal of 4 bases from V and 7 bases from J, the junction contained 2 bases not matched to a gene. Germline assignment: CDR1 GTSNPN and CDR2 SVGIG (reference sequence). The length of the CDR3 is 13 residues. Written as DNA, the CDR3 is TGTGCCTGGACCGGGACAGGGGGTGAAAAACTGTTTTTT. This encodes CAWTGTGGEKLFF.

The chain recombines TRBV27 with TRBJ2-7, with 8 bases that match TRBD2. CDR1 MNHEY and CDR2 SMNVEV come from the germline V gene (reference sequence). CDR3 length equals 13 residues. The V and J ends lost 6 bases and 2 bases, in that order; junction bases with no gene match: 3. The CDR3 loop is CASSGRATYEQYF. The CDR3 DNA follows: TGTGCCAGCAGCGGGAGGGCCACCTACGAGCAGTACTTC.

The gene calls are TRBV7-8 and TRBJ2-2, with D maybe TRBD2 (6 bases). The CDR3 totals 17 residues. V gave up 3 bases and J gave up 1 base, with 15 bases separating them. Germline lookup yields CDR1 SGHVS and CDR2 FQNEAQ. The CDR3 nucleotides read TGTGCCAGCAGCTTCCCTAGCGACATCCGGAACACCGGGGAGCTGTTTTTT. Protein product: CASSFPSDIRNTGELFF.

The chain is built from TRBV25-1 and TRBJ2-7, with TRBD1 identical over 10 bases. The CDR3 sequence is 17 residues long. Germline values: CDR1 MGHDK, CDR2 SYGVNS. V shed 2 bases and J 5 bases; nucleotides not matched to a gene: 12. The CDR3 region has the DNA TGTGCCAGCAGTGAAATGACGCGGGGACAGGGGCACGACGAGCAGTACTTC. Protein: CASSEMTRGQGHDEQYF.

CDR3 region: CASSLYETVYGYTF. CDR3 nucleotide sequence: TGTGCCAGCAGCTTGTACGAGACAGTATATGGCTACACCTTC. The chain uses TRBV5-6 and TRBJ1-2; D perhaps matches TRBD1 (5 bases). V shed 1 base and J shed 5 bases, with 12 bases lying between them. CDR1 and CDR2 (germline): SGHDT, YYEEEE. CDR3 length equals 14 residues.

In its sample, this clone was seen a few times. The rearrangement links TRBV6-6 to TRBJ2-7, with 10 bases that match TRBD2. Germline assignment: CDR1 MNHNY and CDR2 SVGAGI (reference sequence). V shed 6 bases, J shed 3 bases, and the junction held 5 bases outside the gene matches. CDR3 length equals 14 residues. In DNA form, the CDR3 reads TGTGCCAGCAGCATAGGGACTAGCGTCTACGAGCAGTACTTC. It yields the protein CASSIGTSVYEQYF.

The rearrangement joins TRBV19 to TRBJ2-5, with D possibly TRBD2 on 6 matching bases. The germline gives CDR1 LNHDA, CDR2 SQIVND (reference sequence). The length of the CDR3 is 15 residues. Trimming stripped 3 bases from V and 5 bases from J, with 16 bases between. CDR3 bases: TGTGCCAGTAGTATTTACGGGGCTAGCGTGGAGACCCAGTACTTC. Encoded protein: CASSIYGASVETQYF.

CDR3 in amino acids: CASSPLVENEQFF. The CDR3 region has the DNA TGCGCCAGCAGCCCCCTAGTGGAGAATGAGCAGTTCTTC. V is TRBV5-1 and J is TRBJ2-1, with D uncertain. This CDR3 has 13 residues. The V gene's germline CDR1 is SGHRS and CDR2 YFSETQ. V gave up 4 bases and J gave up 7 bases, with 12 bases separating them.

The chain recombines TRBV30 with TRBJ2-7; the D is unclear. Germline values: CDR1 GTSNPN, CDR2 SVGIG (reference sequence). The CDR3 spans 12 residues. Trimming pared 4 bases from V and 0 bases from J, leaving 7 bases between. The CDR3 nucleotides are TGTGCCTGGAAAAGCCTCTCCTACGAGCAGTACTTC. It codes for CAWKSLSYEQYF.

The genes are TRBV9 and TRBJ2-7; the D gene is possibly TRBD1 (6 bases). Trimming took 0 bases from V and 3 from J, leaving 10 bases between them. Germline V gene data show CDR1 as SGDLS and CDR2 as YYNGEE. This CDR3 spans 14 amino acids. This CDR3 is CASSVGETGYEQYF. CDR3 nucleotides: TGTGCCAGCAGCGTAGGGGAGACAGGCTACGAGCAGTACTTC.

V gene TRBV4-3 combines with J gene TRBJ2-5, with D tentatively TRBD1 (6 bases). Trimming stripped 2 bases from V and 4 bases from J, with 17 bases between. CDR1 and CDR2 (germline): LGHNA, YSLEER. The CDR3 sequence is 16 residues long. The CDR3 sequence: CASSQRTASNGETQYF. CDR3 coding DNA: TGCGCCAGCAGCCAACGGACAGCTTCCAATGGAGAGACCCAGTACTTC.

This clone was observed a few times. The rearrangement joins TRBV18 to TRBJ2-1, with D unclear. The CDR3 extends over 12 amino acids. The V end lost 3 bases, the J end lost 8 bases, and 8 bases lay between the germline ends. CDR1 is KGHSH and CDR2 is LQKENI in the germline V gene. CDR3 coding DNA: TGTGCCAGCTCACCGTCTAGAGATGAGCAGTTCTTC. It codes for CASSPSRDEQFF.

The chain combines TRBV7-9 with TRBJ2-3; TRBD2 agrees at 12 bases. V dropped 5 bases and J dropped 4; count of bases not matched to a gene: 13. CDR1 and CDR2 (germline): SEHNR, FQNEAQ (reference sequence). This CDR3 is 18 amino acids long. CDR3: CASSPKPRLAGVADTQYF. The CDR3 DNA reads TGTGCCAGCAGCCCGAAACCTCGACTAGCGGGAGTGGCAGATACGCAGTATTTT.

The V call is TRBV19, the J call TRBJ2-4; no clear D gene. Trimming stripped 6 bases from V and 0 bases from J, with 18 bases between. The length of the CDR3 is 17 residues. Per the germline V gene, CDR1 is LNHDA and CDR2 is SQIVND (reference sequence). The CDR3 DNA reads TGTGCCAGTAGCTTGTCAGCCCATGGAGCAGCCAAAAACATTCAGTACTTC. It encodes CASSLSAHGAAKNIQYF.

This clone came up once. The V call is TRBV19, the J call TRBJ2-5, with TRBD1 matching 9 bases. Trimming removed 4 bases from V and 4 bases from J; junction bases left unmatched: 7. Per germline, CDR1 LNHDA and CDR2 SQIVND (reference sequence). This CDR3 comprises 15 residues. CDR3 nucleotides: TGTGCCAGTAGTACCGGGACAGGGTCCGGAGAGACCCAGTACTTC. This encodes CASSTGTGSGETQYF.

V is TRBV5-1 and J is TRBJ2-1; 7 bases are a match to TRBD2. The CDR3 is made up of 16 amino acids. The V gene's germline CDR1 is SGHRS and CDR2 YFSETQ. J gave up 0 bases and V 3 bases, and 6 bases lay outside the gene matches. The CDR3 DNA follows: TGCGCCAGCAGCTCCCTAGCGGTGGGCTCCTACAATGAGCAGTTCTTC. This sequence encodes CASSSLAVGSYNEQFF.

The V gene is TRBV28, the J gene TRBJ1-2; D uncertain. Looked up from germline, CDR1 is MDHEN and CDR2 is SYDVKM. The CDR3 extends over 11 amino acids. V lost 2 bases, J lost 8 bases, and 6 bases lay in between. CDR3 bases: TGTGCCAGCAGTTTAAGTCGGGGCTACACCTTC. Its translation is CASSLSRGYTF.

This chain uses TRBV5-1 with TRBJ2-7, with a tentative D call TRBD2 (6 bases). Germline-derived CDR1 and CDR2 are SGHRS and YFSETQ. The CDR3 extends over 13 amino acids. The V end was cut by 3 bases, the J end by 6 bases, with 13 bases between. The CDR3 DNA reads TGCGCCAGCAGCTCTGGTGGAGCGGGCGAGCAGTACTTC. This translates into CASSSGGAGEQYF.